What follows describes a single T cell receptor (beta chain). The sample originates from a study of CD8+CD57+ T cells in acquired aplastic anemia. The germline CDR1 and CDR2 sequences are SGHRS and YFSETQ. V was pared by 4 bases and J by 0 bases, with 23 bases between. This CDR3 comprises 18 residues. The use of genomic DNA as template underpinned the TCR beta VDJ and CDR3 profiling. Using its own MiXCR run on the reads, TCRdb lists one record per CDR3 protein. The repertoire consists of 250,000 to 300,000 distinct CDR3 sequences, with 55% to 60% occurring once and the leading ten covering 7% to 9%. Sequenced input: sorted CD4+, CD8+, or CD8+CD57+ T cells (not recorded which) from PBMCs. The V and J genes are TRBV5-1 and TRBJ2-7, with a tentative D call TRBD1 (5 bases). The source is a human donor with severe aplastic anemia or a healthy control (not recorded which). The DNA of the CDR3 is TGCGCCAGCAGCCGCAGGACCCAGGTTCAGGACAACTCCTACGAGCAGTACTTC. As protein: CASSRRTQVQDNSYEQYF.